This T cell receptor (beta chain) is from a study of cytomegalovirus exposure and HLA in healthy donors. The wider study: Later analysis reported that the 120 validation repertoires shared the platform of the approximately 670 first-cohort repertoires. Findings and caveats of the study: According to the study, around 180 TCR beta chains were cytomegalovirus-associated. Specific recognition of CMV antigens was confirmed in vitro for a few chains (all CMV-associated). First-cohort TCR clusters were later found to tend to co-occur in the 120 validation repertoires.

The repertoire was sequenced with immunoSEQ multiplex PCR; TCRdb's copy has only in-frame clones and lacks some. This sample yields about 180,000 clones, of which 85% are seen a single time; approximately 15% belongs to the top ten. V trimming: 7 bases; J trimming: 3 bases; junction bases outside the gene matches: 9. The CDR3 has 16 amino acids. Germline CDR1 is LNHDA and CDR2 is SQIVND (reference sequence). This clone has a single count. Its antigen is not identified. This receptor was taken from a man younger than 35 in good health and CMV-seropositive. The chain is built from TRBV19 and TRBJ2-6; the match to TRBD1 covers 7 bases. Material: PBMCs. The CDR3 nucleotides are TGTGCCAGTAACAGGGGATTTTCTGGTGGGGCCAACGTCCTGACTTTC. This translates into CASNRGFSGGANVLTF.